These 28 T cell receptor beta chains were all obtained from the same sample, sequenced in a study of OX40 agonist ivuxolimab in advanced cancers. TCRdb keeps only in-frame clones here, not all; method: immunoSEQ multiplex PCR. In the table there are 43,000 or so clones, 88% of which are singletons. Sequenced here: CD4+ or CD8+ T cells sorted from blood, sampled in a trial of the OX40 agonist ivuxolimab. These receptor sequences come from an adult with an advanced solid tumor such as melanoma, head and neck, liver or kidney cancer.

A single count supports this clone. This chain joins TRBV5-6 and TRBJ1-5; the match to TRBD1 covers 11 bases. The germline V gene encodes CDR1 SGHDT and CDR2 YYEEEE. The length of the CDR3 is 14 residues. V shed 6 bases and J 6 bases; nucleotides not matched to a gene: 5. The CDR3 reads CASTGQGAGQPQHF. For the CDR3, the DNA is TGTGCCAGCACCGGACAGGGGGCAGGTCAGCCCCAGCATTTT.

The chain links TRBV6-8 to TRBJ2-7; D perhaps matches TRBD2 (5 bases). The germline gives CDR1 MNHGY, CDR2 SAAAGT. CDR3 length equals 14 residues. V shed 4 bases and J shed 5 bases, with 15 bases lying between them. The CDR3 loop reads CASSSIARSDEQYF. The CDR3, as DNA: TGTGCCAGCAGTTCTATAGCGAGGTCGGACGAGCAGTACTTC.

V is TRBV28 and J is TRBJ1-6; TRBD1 aligns across 7 bases. The CDR3 is 13 residues long. Germline trimming cut 6 bases from V and 8 bases from J; bases unmatched to any gene: 4. Per germline, CDR1 MDHEN and CDR2 SYDVKM. In DNA form, the CDR3 reads TGTGCCAGCAGGGACAGGCGTTATTCACCCCTCCACTTT. It specifies CASRDRRYSPLHF.

J is TRBJ2-1 and V is TRBV6-5; D is ambiguous. V gave up 5 bases and J gave up 8 bases, with 7 bases separating them. The V gene's germline CDR1 is MNHEY and CDR2 SVGAGI. The CDR3 extends over 11 amino acids. The DNA for the CDR3 is TGTGCCAGCAGTAACAGCTATGAGCAGTTCTTC. It is translated as CASSNSYEQFF.

The V call is TRBV18, the J call TRBJ2-7, with 8 bases fitting TRBD1. The CDR3 contains 13 residues. Germline CDR1 and CDR2: KGHSH and LQKENI. Trimming at V came to 6 bases and at J to 6 bases, leaving 7 bases not matched to a gene. This chain's CDR3 is CASSHGQGIEQYF. As DNA, the CDR3 is TGTGCCAGCTCTCACGGACAGGGCATCGAGCAGTACTTC.

This chain connects TRBV28 to TRBJ1-2, with TRBD1 matching 9 bases. The CDR3 has 17 residues. The V segment lost 0 bases and the J segment 5 bases; nucleotides outside the gene matches: 10. The germline gives CDR1 MDHEN, CDR2 SYDVKM. This chain's CDR3 is CASSLWETTGGKYGYTF. The CDR3 DNA reads as TGTGCCAGCAGTTTATGGGAAACCACAGGGGGCAAGTATGGCTACACCTTC.

The chain employs TRBV5-6 and TRBJ1-4, with TRBD1 matching over 9 bases. This CDR3 contains 16 residues. With V trimmed by 4 bases and J by 6 bases, 10 bases remained unmatched. CDR1 and CDR2 (germline): SGHDT, YYEEEE. CDR3 nucleotides: TGTGCCAGCAGCCGTGGGACAGGGTCGGGGGATGAAAAACTGTTTTTT. As protein: CASSRGTGSGDEKLFF.

This clone has only one observation. CDR3 residues: CASSVDGDYEQYF. The DNA for the CDR3 is TGTGCCAGCAGCGTAGACGGGGACTACGAGCAGTACTTC. V usage is TRBV9 and J usage is TRBJ2-7, with D tentatively TRBD2 (5 bases). Trimming left V 0 bases short and J 3 bases short, with 7 bases between. Germline lookup yields CDR1 SGDLS and CDR2 YYNGEE. The CDR3 consists of 13 residues.

This chain connects TRBV7-8 to TRBJ1-2; perhaps TRBD1 as D (5 bases). V dropped 5 bases and J dropped 6 bases, with 10 bases sitting between them. CDR3 length: 12 amino acids. CDR1 and CDR2 from the germline V gene are SGHVS and FQNEAQ. CDR3 region: CASSLQVHGYTF. The CDR3, as DNA: TGTGCCAGCAGCCTACAGGTCCATGGCTACACCTTC.

The rearrangement links TRBV25-1 to TRBJ1-6; TRBD1 matches 11 bases. With V trimmed by 7 bases and J by 9 bases, 2 bases remained unmatched. CDR1 is MGHDK and CDR2 is SYGVNS in the germline V gene. This CDR3 is built from 13 residues. CDR3 nucleotide sequence: TGTGCCAGCACGGGACAGGGGGGTTCACCCCTCCACTTT. It encodes CASTGQGGSPLHF. Drawing the rest from reference TRBV25-1 and TRBJ1-6, the complete variable domain is EADIYQTPRYLVIGTGKKITLECSQTMGHDKMYWYQQDPGMELHLIHYSYGVNSTEKGDLSSESTVSRIRTEHFPLTLESARPSHTSQYLCASTGQGGSPLHFGNGTRLTVT.

This clone was detected a few times. The chain recombines TRBV7-2 with TRBJ1-5; 8 nucleotides align to TRBD1. Germline V gene lookup returns CDR1 SGHTA and CDR2 FQGNSA. Germline trimming cut 3 bases from V and 6 bases from J; bases unmatched to any gene: 7. This CDR3 spans 15 amino acids. CDR3 nucleotide sequence: TGTGCCAGCAGCTTGGCAGACAGGGGAAGTCAGCCCCAGCATTTT. It is translated as CASSLADRGSQPQHF.

The gene calls are TRBV28 and TRBJ2-7; D may be TRBD1 or TRBD2 (5 bases each). Trimming took 1 base from V and 2 from J, leaving 9 bases between them. Germline V gene sequence: CDR1 MDHEN, CDR2 SYDVKM. The CDR3 covers 14 residues. CDR3 amino acids: CASSLLGETYEQYF. CDR3 sequence (DNA): TGTGCCAGCAGTTTATTGGGGGAAACCTACGAGCAGTACTTC.

The chain recombines TRBV11-2 with TRBJ2-1, with 9 nucleotides matching TRBD2. Germline CDR1 reads SGHAT; CDR2 reads FQNNGV. The trim removed 5 bases at V and 6 bases at J, leaving 11 bases unmatched. This CDR3 is 16 amino acids long. The chain's CDR3 is CASSPLPGLASNEQFF. The DNA for the CDR3 is TGTGCCAGCAGCCCGCTGCCGGGACTAGCCTCCAATGAGCAGTTCTTC.

V and J are TRBV9 and TRBJ1-4; maybe TRBD1 (5 bases). V gave up 4 bases and J gave up 7 bases, with 14 bases separating them. This CDR3 spans 14 amino acids. Germline values: CDR1 SGDLS, CDR2 YYNGEE. This chain's CDR3 is CASSPRGLGEKLFF. The CDR3 nucleotides are TGTGCCAGCAGCCCGAGGGGTCTGGGTGAAAAACTGTTTTTT.

The chain uses TRBV9 and TRBJ1-2; the D gene is possibly TRBD1 (5 bases). The V end lost 7 bases, the J end lost 4 bases, and 14 bases lay between the germline ends. There are 13 residues in the CDR3. The germline CDR1 and CDR2 sequences are SGDLS and YYNGEE. The CDR3 DNA sequence: TGTGCCAGCCCCTCTAAGGGGCGCTATGGCTACACCTTC. Amino acid sequence: CASPSKGRYGYTF.

The CDR3 is CASSLAGGGNQPQHF. In DNA, the CDR3 is TGCGCCAGCAGCTTGGCAGGGGGTGGCAATCAGCCCCAGCATTTT. The chain uses TRBV5-1 and TRBJ1-5; 7 nucleotides align to TRBD1. Germline V CDR1 and CDR2: SGHRS, YFSETQ. V gave up 0 bases and J gave up 2 bases; unmatched junction bases: 2. The length of the CDR3 is 15 residues. Full variable domain (remainder filled in from reference TRBV5-1 and TRBJ1-5): KAGVTQTPRYLIKTRGQQVTLSCSPISGHRSVSWYQQTPGQGLQFLFEYFSETQRNKGNFPGRFSGRQFSNSRSEMNVSTLELGDSALYLCASSLAGGGNQPQHFGDGTRLSIL.

The V and J genes are TRBV7-2 and TRBJ2-7; D is undetermined. Trimming stripped 2 bases from V and 3 bases from J, with 5 bases between. The CDR3 runs to 12 residues. Looked up from germline, CDR1 is SGHTA and CDR2 is FQGNSA. The CDR3 DNA reads TGTGCCAGCAGCTTAAGCAGCTACGAGCAGTACTTC. Encoded protein: CASSLSSYEQYF.

V and J are TRBV7-3 and TRBJ2-2; TRBD1 agrees at 8 bases. The CDR3 is 15 residues long. CDR1 is SGHTA, CDR2 FQGTGA, per germline. Unmatched junction bases numbered 8, after V lost 5 bases and J lost 6 bases. CDR3 loop: CASSPQGAAAGELFF. The CDR3 DNA is TGTGCCAGCAGCCCGCAGGGGGCTGCGGCCGGGGAGCTGTTTTTT.

The chain links TRBV14 to TRBJ2-3; D ambiguous. Per the germline V gene, CDR1 is SGHDN and CDR2 is FVKESK. This CDR3 has 14 amino acids. V lost 2 bases and J lost 4, with 10 bases in between. The CDR3 here is CASSQLAGADTQYF. DNA for the CDR3: TGTGCCAGCAGCCAATTAGCTGGGGCAGATACGCAGTATTTT.

The gene calls are TRBV7-9 and TRBJ2-7; no definite D call. There are 11 residues in the CDR3. Germline V CDR1 and CDR2: SEHNR, FQNEAQ (reference sequence). V lost 3 bases, J lost 7 bases, and 7 bases lay in between. In nucleotides, the CDR3 is TGTGCCAGCAGCTTCCGGCATGAGCAGTACTTC. It specifies CASSFRHEQYF.

J is TRBJ2-1 and V is TRBV18; the match to TRBD2 covers 10 bases. The germline gives CDR1 KGHSH, CDR2 LQKENI. This CDR3 contains 20 residues. V trimming: 3 bases; J trimming: 5 bases; junction bases outside the gene matches: 19. The CDR3 spells CASSPVSLLAGNLRDNEQFF. CDR3 nucleotide sequence: TGTGCCAGCTCACCGGTTAGTTTACTAGCGGGGAACTTGAGGGACAATGAGCAGTTCTTC.

The chain has TRBV19 and TRBJ1-1; D might be TRBD1 (6 bases). The CDR3 consists of 13 residues. V was clipped by 5 bases and J by 0 bases, with 7 bases between them. Germline V CDR1 and CDR2: LNHDA, SQIVND (reference sequence). CDR3 amino acids: CASSGQLNTEAFF. CDR3 in DNA: TGTGCCAGTAGTGGACAGCTGAACACTGAAGCTTTCTTT.

The V gene is TRBV5-1, the J gene TRBJ1-6, with a weak D call TRBD1 (5 bases). Trimming pared 0 bases from V and 8 bases from J, leaving 9 bases between. This CDR3 comprises 14 residues. Per germline, CDR1 SGHRS and CDR2 YFSETQ. The CDR3 loop is CASSLDRSDSPLHF. CDR3 nucleotide sequence: TGCGCCAGCAGCTTGGACAGGAGCGATTCACCCCTCCACTTT.

The chain carries TRBV27 and TRBJ2-2, with D perhaps matching TRBD1 or TRBD2 (6 bases each). Trimming left V 10 bases short and J 5 bases short, with 17 bases between. The germline CDR1 and CDR2 sequences are MNHEY and SMNVEV (reference sequence). This CDR3 spans 14 amino acids. CDR3 region: CATLGWGATGELFF. The DNA of the CDR3 is TGTGCCACCCTGGGCTGGGGGGCGACCGGGGAGCTGTTTTTT.

This clone was observed a few times. Other DNA sequences of this sample code for an identical CDR3. The chain employs TRBV27 and TRBJ1-1, with 12 bases lining up with TRBD1. CDR1 is MNHEY, CDR2 SMNVEV, per germline (reference sequence). The CDR3 loop spans 15 amino acids. V was pared by 5 bases and J by 11 bases, with 12 bases of the junction left unmatched. The DNA for the CDR3 is TGTGCCAGCAGTACCAGCCCAGGGACAGGGGGCTTGGCTTTCTTT. Translation: CASSTSPGTGGLAFF.

V and J are TRBV7-2 and TRBJ2-7; possible D gene TRBD1, 7 bases. CDR1 SGHTA and CDR2 FQGNSA come from the germline V gene. V lost 1 base and J lost 3, with 13 bases in between. The CDR3 is made up of 15 amino acids. DNA of the CDR3: TGTGCCAGCAGCTTAGGCCAGGGGGGTATCTACGAGCAGTACTTC. The encoded protein is CASSLGQGGIYEQYF.

V is TRBV7-2 and J is TRBJ2-5; D may match TRBD1 or TRBD2 (5 bases each). Trimming cost V 1 base and J 4 bases, with 10 bases left between them. This CDR3 spans 14 amino acids. From germline, CDR1 is SGHTA and CDR2 FQGNSA. CDR3 loop: CASSLEGERETQYF. The CDR3 DNA follows: TGTGCCAGCAGCTTAGAAGGGGAGAGAGAGACCCAGTACTTC. The full variable domain, its missing parts supplied by reference TRBV7-2 and TRBJ2-5, is GAGVSQSPSNKVTEKGKDVELRCDPISGHTALYWYRQSLGQGLEFLIYFQGNSAPDKSGLPSDRFSAERTGGSVSTLTIQRTQQEDSAVYLCASSLEGERETQYFGPGTRLLVL.

The V gene is TRBV30, the J gene TRBJ1-6, with D unclear. V lost 2 bases, J lost 6 bases, and 8 bases lay in between. This CDR3 comprises 13 residues. Germline V CDR1 and CDR2: GTSNPN, SVGIG (reference sequence). CDR3: CAWSSGSNSPLHF. In nucleotides, the CDR3 is TGTGCCTGGAGTTCCGGGAGTAATTCACCCCTCCACTTT.